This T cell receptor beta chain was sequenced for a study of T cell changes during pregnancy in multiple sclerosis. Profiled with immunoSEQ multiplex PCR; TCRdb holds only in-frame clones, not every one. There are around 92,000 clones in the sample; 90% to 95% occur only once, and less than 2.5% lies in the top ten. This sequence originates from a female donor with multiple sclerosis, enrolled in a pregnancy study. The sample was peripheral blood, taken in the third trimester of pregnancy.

The CDR3 DNA reads TGTGCCAGCAGCTTAGGGCACAGGGACACTGAAGCTTTCTTT. This encodes CASSLGHRDTEAFF. The chain recombines TRBV7-8 with TRBJ1-1, with D tentatively TRBD1 (6 bases). From germline, CDR1 is SGHVS and CDR2 FQNEAQ. This CDR3 is 14 amino acids long. Trimming removed 1 base from V and 3 bases from J, with 9 bases in between.